Below are 24 T cell receptor beta chains sequenced from a single sample in a study of identical twins. TCRdb analysed the 5' RACE reads with MiXCR anew, one entry per CDR3 protein. Here the sample spans 600,000 to 700,000 distinct CDR3 sequences, about 20% being singletons. These same records also appear under a second study, on T cells expressing NK-cell markers.

Material: PBMCs. The receptors come from a woman younger than 35 in good health.

This chain joins TRBV24-1 and TRBJ2-2; D is undetermined. The germline gives CDR1 KGHDR, CDR2 SFDVKD. The V and J ends lost 6 bases and 1 base respectively, with 5 bases between them. CDR3 size: 13 residues. This CDR3 reads CATSPGNTGELFF. The CDR3 DNA sequence: TGTGCCACCAGTCCGGGGAACACCGGGGAGCTGTTTTTT.

This clonotype was seen a handful of times. The chain has TRBV4-1 and TRBJ1-2, with 7 bases fitting TRBD1. Per the germline V gene, CDR1 is MGHRA and CDR2 is YSYEKL. The CDR3 is 17 amino acids. The V and J ends lost 3 bases and 2 bases, in that order; junction bases with no gene match: 12. CDR3 residues: CASSQDPGTVTNYGYTF. CDR3 sequence (DNA): TGCGCCAGCAGCCAGGACCCCGGGACAGTTACAAACTATGGCTACACCTTC.

This chain links TRBV4-2 with TRBJ2-3; TRBD2 agrees at 11 bases. With 1 base clipped from V and 2 bases from J, the junction kept 5 bases outside the gene matches. The CDR3 has 17 amino acids. In germline, CDR1 is LGHNA, CDR2 YNFKEQ. The CDR3 bases are TGTGCCAGCAGCCAAGCAATAGCGGGGGGGCTCACAGATACGCAGTATTTT. It translates to CASSQAIAGGLTDTQYF.

This clonotype was seen more than once but under ten times. The rearrangement links TRBV5-1 to TRBJ1-1, with TRBD1 matching 8 bases. Trimming removed 3 bases from V and 1 base from J; junction bases left unmatched: 8. The CDR3 is made up of 16 amino acids. CDR1 is SGHRS, CDR2 YFSETQ, per germline. The DNA of the CDR3 is TGCGCCAGCAGCTACGGACAGGGCCACGGGAACACTGAAGCTTTCTTT. Translating gives CASSYGQGHGNTEAFF.

The CDR3, as DNA: TGCAGTGCTTCCTCCGTGCGGGAGGGTGGGGAGACCCAGTACTTC. It codes for CSASSVREGGETQYF. The V call is TRBV20-1, the J call TRBJ2-5, with TRBD2 matching 9 bases. CDR1 is DFQATT, CDR2 SNEGSKA, per germline (reference sequence). This CDR3 is built from 15 residues. The junction had 12 bases not matched to a gene; V was cut back by 5 bases and J by 5 bases.

This clonotype was counted only a few times. The rearrangement links TRBV29-1 to TRBJ2-1; D is perhaps TRBD1 (6 bases). Per the germline V gene, CDR1 is SQVTM and CDR2 is ANQGSEA. The CDR3 sequence is 13 residues long. V gave up 3 bases and J gave up 7 bases, with 13 bases separating them. The CDR3 bases are TGCAGCGTTGACAAGACAGGACGAAATGAGCAGTTCTTC. This gives the protein CSVDKTGRNEQFF.

This clonotype came up many times. This chain connects TRBV12-3 or TRBV12-4 to TRBJ2-1; 8 nucleotides agree with TRBD1. Losses at the gene ends were 3 bases for V and 9 bases for J; bases not matched to a gene: 10. CDR3 length: 15 amino acids. CDR3 residues: CASSLQTGVRSEQFF. CDR3 DNA sequence: TGTGCCAGCAGTTTGCAGACAGGGGTTCGGAGTGAGCAGTTCTTC.

This clonotype came up once. The chain carries TRBV5-1 and TRBJ2-1, with TRBD2 matching over 13 bases. CDR1 and CDR2 (germline): SGHRS, YFSETQ. Trimming cost V 4 bases and J 8 bases; bases outside gene matches: 9. The CDR3 covers 16 residues. In DNA form, the CDR3 reads TGCGCCAGCAGCGAGACTAGCGGGGGGAGGTCGGATGAGCAGTTCTTC. Its protein is CASSETSGGRSDEQFF.

The CDR3 sequence: CSVEGRGGTEAFF. The CDR3 DNA is TGCAGCGTTGAAGGGCGAGGGGGGACTGAAGCTTTCTTT. V gene TRBV29-1 combines with J gene TRBJ1-1; D is perhaps TRBD1 (6 bases). In germline, CDR1 is SQVTM, CDR2 ANQGSEA. The CDR3 sequence is 13 residues long. V was shortened by 1 base and J by 5 bases, with 11 bases between the two germline ends.

At least ten counts were recorded for this clonotype. The chain recombines TRBV29-1 with TRBJ1-1; possible D gene TRBD1, 5 bases. V was pared by 7 bases and J by 8 bases, with 14 bases between. The CDR3 spans 11 residues. Germline CDR1 and CDR2: SQVTM and ANQGSEA. The CDR3 loop is CSAEAGLEAFF. CDR3 bases: TGCAGCGCCGAAGCGGGACTCGAAGCTTTCTTT.

The rearrangement links TRBV20-1 to TRBJ2-7, with 13 bases matching TRBD2. Germline V gene data show CDR1 as DFQATT and CDR2 as SNEGSKA (reference sequence). J gave up 0 bases and V 3 bases, and 5 bases lay outside the gene matches. This CDR3 comprises 16 residues. The CDR3 here is CSARPGTSGTSYEQYF. The DNA of the CDR3 is TGCAGTGCTAGGCCTGGGACTAGCGGGACCTCCTACGAGCAGTACTTC.

The chain recombines TRBV20-1 with TRBJ2-3; TRBD2 might be the D (6 bases). CDR3 length: 14 residues. Germline V gives CDR1 DFQATT, CDR2 SNEGSKA (reference sequence). This chain's CDR3 is CRAGSPFSTDTQYF. CDR3 coding DNA: TGCAGGGCGGGGAGCCCCTTTAGCACAGATACGCAGTATTTT.

The chain has TRBV7-6 and TRBJ2-3, with D possibly being TRBD1 or TRBD2 (5 bases each). The CDR3 consists of 13 residues. In germline, CDR1 is SGHVS, CDR2 FNYEAQ. With 3 bases removed from V and 7 bases from J, the gap between germline ends came to 11 bases. The CDR3 here is CASSLGLAYTQYF. The CDR3 coding sequence is TGTGCCAGCAGCTTGGGGCTAGCTTATACGCAGTATTTT.

This clonotype was picked up a small number of times. V gene TRBV6-5 combines with J gene TRBJ2-5, with 10 bases identical to TRBD2. The ends lost 0 bases at V and 4 bases at J; junction bases unmatched: 5. Germline values: CDR1 MNHEY, CDR2 SVGAGI. The CDR3 has 16 residues. The CDR3, as DNA: TGTGCCAGCAGTTACTCTTGGGCTAGCGGGAGAGAGACCCAGTACTTC. Residues: CASSYSWASGRETQYF.

This clonotype occurred a few times. The genes are TRBV7-2 and TRBJ1-2; D is perhaps TRBD1 (5 bases). The ends were cut back, 5 bases at V and 8 bases at J, with 18 bases in the middle. Germline V gene data show CDR1 as SGHTA and CDR2 as FQGNSA. This CDR3 is built from 14 residues. In nucleotides, the CDR3 is TGTGCCAGCAGCCGGTCGGGGTCTTGGGACGGCTACACCTTC. Translation: CASSRSGSWDGYTF.

This clonotype was observed once. The V call is TRBV6-2 or TRBV6-3, the J call TRBJ2-2; 10 bases align to TRBD2. CDR3 length: 15 residues. The germline gives CDR1 MNHEY, CDR2 SVGEGT. After removal of 7 bases from V and 5 bases from J, the junction contained 7 bases not matched to a gene. The CDR3: CASTRTSGLTGELFF. DNA of the CDR3: TGTGCCAGCACTAGGACTAGCGGACTAACCGGGGAGCTGTTTTTT.

V usage is TRBV12-3 or TRBV12-4 and J usage is TRBJ1-1; the match to TRBD1 covers 10 bases. CDR3 length: 15 residues. Trimming took 7 bases from V and 7 from J; bases not matched to a gene: 12. The CDR3 DNA reads TGTGCCAGCACTTCGTTTGACAGGGGGCGAGATGAAGCTTTCTTT. This translates into CASTSFDRGRDEAFF.

This clonotype was counted a few times. V is TRBV6-2 or TRBV6-3 and J is TRBJ2-1, with D perhaps TRBD2 (6 bases). V lost 5 bases and J 7 bases, leaving 15 bases between the germline ends. The CDR3 runs to 14 residues. CDR1 and CDR2 (germline): MNHEY, SVGEGT. CDR3 sequence (DNA): TGTGCCAGCAGTAGAGCGGCGGGACGGAATGAGCAGTTCTTC. This gives the protein CASSRAAGRNEQFF.

Ten or more counts support this clonotype. CDR3 DNA: TGTGCCAGCGGATCGCTTGGCATTCAGTACTTC. Protein: CASGSLGIQYF. The chain recombines TRBV12-3 or TRBV12-4 with TRBJ2-4; D remains ambiguous. CDR3 length equals 11 residues. V was shortened by 8 bases and J by 9 bases, with 11 bases between the two germline ends.

In its sample, this clonotype was seen many times. The chain has TRBV6-2 or TRBV6-3 and TRBJ2-7; D is undetermined. The V and J ends lost 6 bases and 6 bases respectively, with 12 bases between them. The CDR3 spans 12 residues. Per germline, CDR1 MNHEY and CDR2 SVGEGT. The CDR3 loop reads CASSPNRGEQYF. In DNA form, the CDR3 reads TGTGCCAGCAGCCCGAACAGAGGCGAGCAGTACTTC.

The chain is built from TRBV11-1 and TRBJ2-1; 14 positions agree with TRBD2. CDR3 size: 18 residues. Germline lookup yields CDR1 SGHAT and CDR2 FQDESV (reference sequence). V dropped 2 bases and J dropped 3; count of bases not matched to a gene: 6. Here the CDR3 reads CASSLTGTSGRYYNEQFF. In nucleotides, the CDR3 is TGTGCCAGCAGCTTAACCGGGACTAGCGGGAGATACTACAATGAGCAGTTCTTC.

V and J are TRBV7-8 and TRBJ2-1; D assignment may be TRBD1 or TRBD2 (5 bases each). With 3 bases removed from V and 8 bases from J, the gap between germline ends came to 11 bases. CDR3 length: 13 amino acids. Germline V gene lookup returns CDR1 SGHVS and CDR2 FQNEAQ. CDR3 protein: CASSLELGDEQFF. The CDR3 nucleotides are TGTGCCAGCAGCTTGGAGTTGGGGGATGAGCAGTTCTTC.

The chain couples TRBV7-2 to TRBJ1-1; D gene ambiguous. Germline CDR1 reads SGHTA; CDR2 reads FQGNSA. The CDR3 is 12 residues long. V lost 2 bases and J 9 bases, leaving 10 bases between the germline ends. The CDR3 DNA follows: TGTGCCAGCAGCTTAAGCGCCCGGAAAGCTTTCTTT. This encodes CASSLSARKAFF.

The chain recombines TRBV5-5 with TRBJ1-1, with TRBD1 identical over 7 bases. Germline trimming cut 6 bases from V and 1 base from J; bases unmatched to any gene: 6. The germline V gene has CDR1 SGHKS and CDR2 YYEKEE (reference sequence). The length of the CDR3 is 14 residues. The CDR3 region has the DNA TGTGCCAGCATCCTTTGGACAGGGAACACTGAAGCTTTCTTT. It translates to CASILWTGNTEAFF.